These 28 T cell receptor beta chains originate from one sample sequenced in a study of blood T cell repertoires in COVID-19. Assay used: immunoSEQ multiplex PCR; TCRdb lists only in-frame clones, some missing. This sample has a few hundred thousand clones, with 88% found just once. Source material: PBMCs or T cells enriched from blood (not recorded which). The receptors come from a woman aged 45-59 years who had recovered from COVID-19.

This chain connects TRBV7-2 to TRBJ2-1, with D possibly TRBD2 on 6 matching bases. This CDR3 has 14 amino acids. Trimming shortened V by 1 base and J by 8 bases, and 12 bases separated the two germline ends. Per the germline V gene, CDR1 is SGHTA and CDR2 is FQGNSA. The CDR3 region is CASSLGLAIDEQFF. Here the CDR3 DNA reads TGTGCCAGCAGCTTAGGTCTAGCGATCGATGAGCAGTTCTTC.

This chain uses TRBV30 with TRBJ2-3; 9 bases are a match to TRBD2. Trimming at V came to 0 bases and at J to 0 bases, leaving 4 bases not matched to a gene. The CDR3 runs to 16 residues. Germline CDR1 and CDR2: GTSNPN and SVGIG (reference sequence). Written as DNA, the CDR3 is TGTGCCTGGAGTGTACCTACTAGCGGGAGCACAGATACGCAGTATTTT. It yields the protein CAWSVPTSGSTDTQYF.

The chain combines TRBV15 with TRBJ1-5; unclear D gene. Germline V gene data show CDR1 as LNHNV and CDR2 as YYDKDF (reference sequence). CDR3 length equals 16 residues. The V end lost 5 bases, the J end lost 0 bases, and 14 bases lay between the germline ends. The CDR3 sequence is CATSLILGSSNQPQHF. The CDR3 DNA sequence: TGTGCCACCAGCCTCATCCTAGGTAGTAGCAATCAGCCCCAGCATTTT.

The table lists this clone with a count of one. V is TRBV5-5 and J is TRBJ2-1; 15 bases are a match to TRBD2. There are 16 residues in the CDR3. J was trimmed by 5 bases and V by 2 bases; bases with no gene match: 2. The germline CDR1 and CDR2 sequences are SGHKS and YYEKEE (reference sequence). The CDR3 region is CASSFGLAGGNNEQFF. In DNA form, the CDR3 reads TGTGCCAGCAGCTTCGGACTAGCGGGAGGGAACAATGAGCAGTTCTTC.

The chain uses TRBV18 and TRBJ1-1; 7 bases fit TRBD1. CDR1 and CDR2 from the germline V gene are KGHSH and LQKENI. V lost 5 bases and J lost 4; bases outside the gene matches: 10. This CDR3 has 15 residues. The CDR3 loop is CASSSSGQTVTEAFF. The CDR3 DNA reads TGTGCCAGCTCATCATCGGGACAGACGGTCACTGAAGCTTTCTTT. Together with reference TRBV18 and TRBJ1-1, the CDR3 gives the full variable domain: NAGVMQNPRHLVRRRGQEARLRCSPMKGHSHVYWYRQLPEEGLKFMVYLQKENIIDESGMPKERFSAEFPKEGPSILRIQQVVRGDSAAYFCASSSSGQTVTEAFFGQGTRLTVV.

The chain uses TRBV28 and TRBJ1-5; D unresolved. The CDR3 runs 15 residues. V gave up 2 bases and J gave up 6 bases, with 14 bases separating them. CDR1 is MDHEN, CDR2 SYDVKM, per germline. CDR3 residues: CASSLGQFSPQPQHF. The CDR3 region has the DNA TGTGCCAGCAGTTTAGGCCAGTTTTCTCCTCAGCCCCAGCATTTT.

The chain employs TRBV27 and TRBJ1-2; weak D call: TRBD1 (5 bases). Per the germline V gene, CDR1 is MNHEY and CDR2 is SMNVEV (reference sequence). Trimming left V 3 bases short and J 3 bases short, with 8 bases between. The CDR3 length is 13 residues. CDR3 DNA: TGTGCCAGCAGTTTGGCAGGGTACTATGGCTACACCTTC. Protein: CASSLAGYYGYTF.

The J gene is TRBJ1-5, the V gene TRBV6-5; no clear D gene. CDR1 and CDR2 from the germline V gene are MNHEY and SVGAGI. The CDR3 extends over 13 amino acids. The V end lost 5 bases, the J end lost 7 bases, and 12 bases lay between the germline ends. The CDR3 spells CASSRSGGQPQHF. CDR3 bases: TGTGCCAGCAGTCGGTCGGGAGGCCAGCCCCAGCATTTT.

This chain uses TRBV24-1 with TRBJ2-1; D not resolved. The CDR3 sequence is 16 residues long. V lost 0 bases, J lost 0 bases, and 8 bases lay in between. Germline V gives CDR1 KGHDR, CDR2 SFDVKD. The CDR3 DNA follows: TGTGCCACCAGTGATTTGGGCAGAAACTCCTACAATGAGCAGTTCTTC. It yields the protein CATSDLGRNSYNEQFF.

The chain recombines TRBV5-5 with TRBJ2-1; 7 bases are a match to TRBD1. Germline CDR1 reads SGHKS; CDR2 reads YYEKEE (reference sequence). This CDR3 region has 14 residues. Unmatched junction bases numbered 6, after V lost 4 bases and J lost 5 bases. The CDR3 coding sequence is TGTGCCAGCAGCGGCCGGGACAGTAACAATGAGCAGTTCTTC. It encodes CASSGRDSNNEQFF.

The rearrangement links TRBV5-4 to TRBJ2-5; D uncertain. CDR1 and CDR2 from the germline V gene are SGHNT and YYREEE (reference sequence). With 7 bases removed from V and 2 bases from J, the gap between germline ends came to 12 bases. This CDR3 has 13 amino acids. CDR3 DNA sequence: TGTGCCAGCGGGCAGTGGGCTCAAGAGACCCAGTACTTC. Amino acid sequence: CASGQWAQETQYF.

This clone was counted a single time. The chain combines TRBV15 with TRBJ2-2, with TRBD2 as a possible D gene (5 bases). Trimming took off 6 bases at V and 4 bases at J, with 9 bases between the two ends. The CDR3 loop spans 13 amino acids. CDR1 LNHNV and CDR2 YYDKDF come from the germline V gene (reference sequence). CDR3 DNA sequence: TGTGCCACCAGTTTCCGGGGCACCGGGGAGCTGTTTTTT. This gives the protein CATSFRGTGELFF.

The chain uses TRBV28 and TRBJ2-1; 8 bases match TRBD2. The length of the CDR3 is 15 residues. The germline V gene has CDR1 MDHEN and CDR2 SYDVKM. Unmatched junction bases numbered 11, after V lost 5 bases and J lost 8 bases. CDR3 sequence (DNA): TGTGCCAGCAGTCCAACGGGAGGGCCCGGCTATGAGCAGTTCTTC. This translates into CASSPTGGPGYEQFF.

The chain is built from TRBV6-5 and TRBJ1-2; D is unresolved. Germline CDR1 MNHEY, CDR2 SVGAGI. Trimming shortened V by 6 bases and J by 3 bases, and 14 bases separated the two germline ends. This CDR3 spans 14 amino acids. CDR3 sequence: CASSPNREYYGYTF. CDR3 sequence (DNA): TGTGCCAGCAGCCCCAACAGAGAGTACTATGGCTACACCTTC.

The sample holds one count of this clone. The CDR3 sequence: CASSQDSTGSIYEQYF. In DNA, the CDR3 is TGCGCCAGCAGCCAAGATAGTACAGGGTCAATCTACGAGCAGTACTTC. The V call is TRBV4-1, the J call TRBJ2-7; the D gene is possibly TRBD1 (6 bases). CDR3 length: 16 residues. Per the germline V gene, CDR1 is MGHRA and CDR2 is YSYEKL. V was trimmed by 0 bases and J by 3 bases, leaving 15 bases between them.

This CDR3 is CASSVGDRGRVDEKLFF. In nucleotides, the CDR3 is TGTGCCAGCAGCGTAGGGGACAGGGGGCGGGTAGATGAAAAACTGTTTTTT. This chain uses TRBV9 with TRBJ1-4; 12 bases agree with TRBD1. The CDR3 consists of 17 residues. Trimming removed 0 bases from V and 6 bases from J; junction bases left unmatched: 6. CDR1 is SGDLS, CDR2 YYNGEE, per germline.

The chain uses TRBV5-1 and TRBJ2-1, with TRBD2 identical over 9 bases. Germline CDR1 and CDR2: SGHRS and YFSETQ. CDR3 length: 14 residues. V shed 1 base and J 13 bases; nucleotides not matched to a gene: 9. The CDR3 bases are TGCGCCAGCAGCTTGTTGGATAGCGGGAGATTCCAGTTCTTC. Translation gives CASSLLDSGRFQFF.

The chain links TRBV5-1 to TRBJ2-1, with 7 bases lining up with TRBD2. The germline V gene has CDR1 SGHRS and CDR2 YFSETQ. V shed 4 bases and J 0 bases; nucleotides not matched to a gene: 7. This CDR3 comprises 16 residues. CDR3 residues: CASSLSGDYSYNEQFF. DNA of the CDR3: TGCGCCAGCAGCCTTTCGGGGGACTACTCCTACAATGAGCAGTTCTTC.

This clone is a singleton in its sample. The chain uses TRBV6-6 and TRBJ1-5; 7 bases map to TRBD1. The CDR3 runs 14 residues. The V gene's germline CDR1 is MNHNY and CDR2 SVGAGI (reference sequence). The J segment lost 2 bases and the V segment lost 6 bases, leaving 4 bases of the junction unmatched. The CDR3, as DNA: TGTGCCAGCAGAGCAACAGGGGGCAATCAGCCCCAGCATTTT. Amino acid sequence: CASRATGGNQPQHF.

J is TRBJ1-1 and V is TRBV30; the match to TRBD1 covers 7 bases. CDR1 and CDR2 (germline): GTSNPN, SVGIG (reference sequence). The CDR3 runs 16 residues. V lost 3 bases and J lost 1; bases outside the gene matches: 11. CDR3 amino acids: CAWSWAGGPRNTEAFF. In DNA form, the CDR3 reads TGTGCCTGGAGCTGGGCAGGGGGGCCCAGGAACACTGAAGCTTTCTTT.

CDR3 sequence reads: CASRDTGNQPQHF. As DNA, the CDR3 is TGTGCCAGTAGGGATACAGGGAATCAGCCCCAGCATTTT. The chain recombines TRBV19 with TRBJ1-5, with a weak D call TRBD1 (6 bases). CDR1 LNHDA and CDR2 SQIVND come from the germline V gene (reference sequence). The CDR3 spans 13 residues. V was cut by 6 bases and J by 4 bases, with 10 bases left in between.

The chain joins TRBV29-1 to TRBJ2-1; D perhaps matches TRBD1 (6 bases). CDR3 length: 13 amino acids. Germline V gives CDR1 SQVTM, CDR2 ANQGSEA. The V gene lost 6 bases and the J gene lost 7 bases, with 16 bases spanning the gap. The CDR3 nucleotides are TGCAGCGTCCATGGTTGGGGGCGGAATGAGCAGTTCTTC. Translated: CSVHGWGRNEQFF.

The rearrangement uses TRBV2 and TRBJ1-2; TRBD1 matches 10 bases. With V trimmed by 7 bases and J by 8 bases, 4 bases remained unmatched. The CDR3 contains 12 residues. The germline CDR1 and CDR2 sequences are SNHLY and FYNNEI. The CDR3 sequence: CASTDRGRGYTF. CDR3 coding DNA: TGTGCCAGCACCGACAGGGGGCGAGGCTACACCTTC.

This clone was counted a single time. The chain employs TRBV5-6 and TRBJ1-2; 12 nucleotides align to TRBD1. V dropped 7 bases and J dropped 4; count of bases not matched to a gene: 8. There are 15 residues in the CDR3. Per the germline V gene, CDR1 is SGHDT and CDR2 is YYEEEE. CDR3 bases: TGTGCCAGCCTCTCCGGGACAGGGGGCATCTATGGCTACACCTTC. It codes for CASLSGTGGIYGYTF.

The rearrangement links TRBV9 to TRBJ1-6; TRBD1 matches at 8 bases. Germline lookup yields CDR1 SGDLS and CDR2 YYNGEE. CDR3 length equals 15 residues. J was trimmed by 3 bases and V by 3 bases; bases with no gene match: 2. For the CDR3, the DNA is TGTGCCAGCAGCGGGACAGGGCGCTATAATTCACCCCTCCACTTT. This codes for CASSGTGRYNSPLHF. Full variable domain (remainder filled in from reference TRBV9 and TRBJ1-6): DSGVTQTPKHLITATGQRVTLRCSPRSGDLSVYWYQQSLDQGLQFLIQYYNGEERAKGNILERFSAQQFPDLHSELNLSSLELGDSALYFCASSGTGRYNSPLHFGNGTRLTVT.

This chain links TRBV18 with TRBJ2-7, with 9 bases matching TRBD1. V gave up 3 bases and J gave up 5 bases; unmatched junction bases: 8. The germline V gene has CDR1 KGHSH and CDR2 LQKENI. The CDR3 runs 15 residues. The CDR3 reads CASSPGTGNAHEQYF. CDR3 sequence (DNA): TGTGCCAGCTCACCCGGGACAGGGAACGCCCACGAGCAGTACTTC. The full variable domain, with the rest looked up from reference TRBV18 and TRBJ2-7, is NAGVMQNPRHLVRRRGQEARLRCSPMKGHSHVYWYRQLPEEGLKFMVYLQKENIIDESGMPKERFSAEFPKEGPSILRIQQVVRGDSAAYFCASSPGTGNAHEQYFGPGTRLTVT.

V usage is TRBV5-5 and J usage is TRBJ2-5; tentatively, D is TRBD1 (9 bases). CDR1 and CDR2 (germline): SGHKS, YYEKEE (reference sequence). V lost 4 bases and J lost 4, with 14 bases in between. This CDR3 spans 14 amino acids. CDR3 nucleotide sequence: TGTGCCAGCAGCGGACAGGGGACTAGAGAGACCCAGTACTTC. It codes for CASSGQGTRETQYF.

The V and J genes are TRBV5-5 and TRBJ1-1; D not resolved. This CDR3 is 14 amino acids long. Trimming removed 1 base from V and 2 bases from J, with 9 bases in between. Per the germline V gene, CDR1 is SGHKS and CDR2 is YYEKEE (reference sequence). Here the CDR3 DNA reads TGTGCCAGCAGCTTGCCCGGAGATAACACTGAAGCTTTCTTT. Residues: CASSLPGDNTEAFF.